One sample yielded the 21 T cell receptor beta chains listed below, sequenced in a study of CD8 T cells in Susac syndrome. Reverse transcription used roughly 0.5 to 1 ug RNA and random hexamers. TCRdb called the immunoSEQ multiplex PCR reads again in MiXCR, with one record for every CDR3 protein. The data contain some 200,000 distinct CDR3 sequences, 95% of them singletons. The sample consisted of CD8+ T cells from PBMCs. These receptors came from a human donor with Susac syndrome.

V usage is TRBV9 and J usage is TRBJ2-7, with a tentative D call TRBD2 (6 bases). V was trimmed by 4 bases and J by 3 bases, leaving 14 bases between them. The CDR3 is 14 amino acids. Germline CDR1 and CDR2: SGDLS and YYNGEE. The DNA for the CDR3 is TGTGCCAGCAGCCCACCTGGGGGGTTCTACGAGCAGTACTTC. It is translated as CASSPPGGFYEQYF.

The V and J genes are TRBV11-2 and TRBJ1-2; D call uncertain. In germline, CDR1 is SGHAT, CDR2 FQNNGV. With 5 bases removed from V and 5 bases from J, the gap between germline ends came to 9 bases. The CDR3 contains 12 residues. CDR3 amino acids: CASSNYQYGYTF. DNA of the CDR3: TGTGCCAGCAGCAATTATCAGTATGGCTACACCTTC. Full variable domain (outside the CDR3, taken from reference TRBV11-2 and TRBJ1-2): EAGVAQSPRYKIIEKRQSVAFWCNPISGHATLYWYQQILGQGPKLLIQFQNNGVVDDSQLPKDRFSAERLKGVDSTLKIQPAKLEDSAVYLCASSNYQYGYTFGSGTRLTVV.

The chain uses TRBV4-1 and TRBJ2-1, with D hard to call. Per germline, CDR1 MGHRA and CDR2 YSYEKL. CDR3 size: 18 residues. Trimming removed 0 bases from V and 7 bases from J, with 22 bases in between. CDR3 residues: CASSQDLIIDTPPNEQFF. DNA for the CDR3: TGCGCCAGCAGCCAAGATCTTATCATAGATACCCCGCCGAATGAGCAGTTCTTC.

The CDR3 is CASNGRGRPYNEQFF. CDR3 DNA: TGTGCCAGCAATGGAAGGGGAAGGCCCTACAATGAGCAGTTCTTC. The chain couples TRBV7-2 to TRBJ2-1, with D tentatively TRBD1 (5 bases). This CDR3 is built from 15 residues. Per the germline V gene, CDR1 is SGHTA and CDR2 is FQGNSA. V was trimmed by 7 bases and J by 2 bases, leaving 15 bases between them.

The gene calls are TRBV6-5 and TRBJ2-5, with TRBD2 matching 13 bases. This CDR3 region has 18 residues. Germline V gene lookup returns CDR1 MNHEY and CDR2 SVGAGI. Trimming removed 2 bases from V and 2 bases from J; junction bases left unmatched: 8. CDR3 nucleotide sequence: TGTGCCAGCAGTTACCCCCCCGGGGGACTAGCGGGACAAGAGACCCAGTACTTC. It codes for CASSYPPGGLAGQETQYF.

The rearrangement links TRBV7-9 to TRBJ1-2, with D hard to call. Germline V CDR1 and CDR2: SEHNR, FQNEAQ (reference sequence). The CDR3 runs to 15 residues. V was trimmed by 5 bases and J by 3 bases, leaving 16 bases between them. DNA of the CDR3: TGTGCCAGCAGCCCAGACACACAGAGGGACTATGGCTACACCTTC. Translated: CASSPDTQRDYGYTF. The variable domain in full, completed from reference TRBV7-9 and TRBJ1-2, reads DTGVSQNPRHKITKRGQNVTFRCDPISEHNRLYWYRQTLGQGPEFLTYFQNEAQLEKSRLLSDRFSAERPKGSFSTLEIQRTEQGDSAMYLCASSPDTQRDYGYTFGSGTRLTVV.

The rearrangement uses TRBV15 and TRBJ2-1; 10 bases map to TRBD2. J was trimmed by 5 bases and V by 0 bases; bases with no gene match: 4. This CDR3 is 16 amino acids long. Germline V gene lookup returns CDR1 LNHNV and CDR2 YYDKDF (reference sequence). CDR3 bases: TGTGCCACCAGCAGAGATGGGCTAGCGGGGGACAATGAGCAGTTCTTC. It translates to CATSRDGLAGDNEQFF.

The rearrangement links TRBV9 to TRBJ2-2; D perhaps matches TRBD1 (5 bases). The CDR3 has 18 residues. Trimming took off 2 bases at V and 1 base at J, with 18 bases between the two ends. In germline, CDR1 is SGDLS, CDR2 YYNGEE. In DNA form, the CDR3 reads TGTGCCAGCAGCGTCCCCTCGACAGACCCTCTGAACACCGGGGAGCTGTTTTTT. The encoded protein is CASSVPSTDPLNTGELFF.

The CDR3 here is CASSGIRNEQFF. In DNA, the CDR3 is TGCGCCAGCAGCGGGATTAGAAATGAGCAGTTCTTC. V gene TRBV4-1 combines with J gene TRBJ2-1; D not resolved. CDR3 length: 12 residues. Germline assignment: CDR1 MGHRA and CDR2 YSYEKL. V lost 5 bases and J 7 bases, leaving 9 bases between the germline ends.

CDR3 DNA sequence: TGCGCCAGCAGTCGCGTGACTGGCAATGAGCAGTTCTTC. This codes for CASSRVTGNEQFF. The genes are TRBV5-1 and TRBJ2-1; the D is unclear. The CDR3 consists of 13 residues. The V gene lost 5 bases and the J gene lost 6 bases, with 12 bases spanning the gap. The germline gives CDR1 SGHRS, CDR2 YFSETQ.

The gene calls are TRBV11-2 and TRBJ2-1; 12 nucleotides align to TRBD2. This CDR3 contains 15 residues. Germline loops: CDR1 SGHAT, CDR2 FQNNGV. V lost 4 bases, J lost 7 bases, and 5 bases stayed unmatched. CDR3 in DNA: TGTGCCAGCAGCTCCAGACTAGCGGGAGATAATGAGCAGTTCTTC. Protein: CASSSRLAGDNEQFF.

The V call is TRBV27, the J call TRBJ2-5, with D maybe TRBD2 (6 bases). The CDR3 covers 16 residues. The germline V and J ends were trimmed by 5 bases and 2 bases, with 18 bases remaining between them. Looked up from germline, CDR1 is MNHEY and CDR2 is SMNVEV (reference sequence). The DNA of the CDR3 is TGTGCCAGCAGTCCGAGTATGGAGGGGCGGCAAGAGACCCAGTACTTC. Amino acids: CASSPSMEGRQETQYF.

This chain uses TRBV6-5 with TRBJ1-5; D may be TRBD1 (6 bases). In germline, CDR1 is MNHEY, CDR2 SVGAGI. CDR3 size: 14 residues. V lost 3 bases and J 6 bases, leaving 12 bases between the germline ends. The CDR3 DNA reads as TGTGCCAGCAGTTATTCAGGGGCCGGTCAGCCCCAGCATTTT. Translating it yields CASSYSGAGQPQHF.

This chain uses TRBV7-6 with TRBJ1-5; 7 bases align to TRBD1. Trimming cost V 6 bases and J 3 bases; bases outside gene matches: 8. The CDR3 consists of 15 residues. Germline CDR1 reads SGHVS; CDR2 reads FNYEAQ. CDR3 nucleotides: TGTGCCAGCAGTCCCCGACAGGGCCTCAATCAGCCCCAGCATTTT. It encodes CASSPRQGLNQPQHF.

Here the CDR3 reads CSVEQGRAEAFF. The CDR3 nucleotides read TGCAGCGTTGAACAGGGGAGGGCTGAAGCTTTCTTT. V is TRBV29-1 and J is TRBJ1-1, with D maybe TRBD1 (6 bases). V dropped 2 bases and J dropped 6 bases, with 10 bases sitting between them. This CDR3 region has 12 residues. CDR1 and CDR2 from the germline V gene are SQVTM and ANQGSEA.

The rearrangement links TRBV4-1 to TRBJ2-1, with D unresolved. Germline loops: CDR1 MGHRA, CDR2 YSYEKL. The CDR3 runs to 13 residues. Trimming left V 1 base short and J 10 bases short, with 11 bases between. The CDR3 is CASSQALGQEQFF. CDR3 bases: TGCGCCAGCAGCCAAGCCCTGGGCCAGGAGCAGTTCTTC.

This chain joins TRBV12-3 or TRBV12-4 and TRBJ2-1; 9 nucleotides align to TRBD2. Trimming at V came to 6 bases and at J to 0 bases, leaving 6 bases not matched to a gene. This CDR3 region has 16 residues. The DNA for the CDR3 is TGTGCCAGCAGCAAACTAGCGGGCAGCTCCTACAATGAGCAGTTCTTC. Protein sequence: CASSKLAGSSYNEQFF.

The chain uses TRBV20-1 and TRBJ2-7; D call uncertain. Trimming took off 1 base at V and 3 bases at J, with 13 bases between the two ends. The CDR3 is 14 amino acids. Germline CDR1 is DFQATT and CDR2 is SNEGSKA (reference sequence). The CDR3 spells CSARGQRNIYEQYF. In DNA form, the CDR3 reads TGCAGTGCTAGAGGTCAGCGAAATATCTACGAGCAGTACTTC.

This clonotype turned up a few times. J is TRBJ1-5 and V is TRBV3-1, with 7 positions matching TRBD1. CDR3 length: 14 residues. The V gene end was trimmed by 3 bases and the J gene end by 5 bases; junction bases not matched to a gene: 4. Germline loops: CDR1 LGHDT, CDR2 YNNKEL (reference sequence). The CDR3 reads CASSQGQPYQPQHF. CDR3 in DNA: TGTGCCAGCAGCCAGGGACAGCCATATCAGCCCCAGCATTTT.

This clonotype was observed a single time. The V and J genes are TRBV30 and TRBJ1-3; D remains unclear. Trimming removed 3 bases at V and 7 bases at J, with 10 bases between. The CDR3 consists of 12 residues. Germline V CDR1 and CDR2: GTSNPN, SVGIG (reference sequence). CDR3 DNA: TGTGCCTGGAGCCCAGCCGGTAACACCATATATTTT. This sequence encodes CAWSPAGNTIYF.

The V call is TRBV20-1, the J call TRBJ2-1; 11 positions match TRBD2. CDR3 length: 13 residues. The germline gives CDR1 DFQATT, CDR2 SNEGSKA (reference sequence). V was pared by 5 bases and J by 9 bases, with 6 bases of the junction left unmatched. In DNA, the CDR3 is TGCAGTGCTCTTCTGACTAGCGGGGCTGAGCAGTTCTTC. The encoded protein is CSALLTSGAEQFF.